The clone carrying this T cell receptor (beta chain) was found once. The data are from a study of blood T cell repertoires in COVID-19. Profiling relied on immunoSEQ multiplex PCR, and the TCRdb table lists in-frame clones only, not all of them. Of around 100,000 clones detected, 86% appear once; the ten largest clones hold about 1.8%. Trimming took off 7 bases at V and 2 bases at J, with 12 bases between the two ends. The CDR3 runs 14 residues. Germline loops: CDR1 MNHEY, CDR2 SVGAGI. The sequence was collected from a man older than 75 with acute or convalescent COVID-19. Source material: peripheral blood. The gene calls are TRBV6-5 and TRBJ1-3, with a possible D match to TRBD1 (6 bases). The chain's CDR3 is CASKVQGPGNTIYF. CDR3 in DNA: TGTGCCAGCAAAGTACAGGGTCCTGGAAACACCATATATTTT.